A single T cell receptor (beta chain) is shown here with its context. Its antigen is not yet known. No base quality values were provided; no much bigger clone lies one nucleotide off. The method was the immunoSEQ multiplex PCR assay. RNA was extracted from all samples and reverse transcribed into cDNA as template for TCR sequencing. First-strand cDNA was synthesized with SuperScript III using a 2:1 mix of oligo-dT and random hexamers. Amplification bias was assessed with a synthetic immune receptor repertoire, and residual bias was removed computationally. Concerning the study's data processing: Raw reads were preprocessed for error removal, and CDR3 was defined according to IMGT conventions as running from the conserved cysteine to phenylalanine. Clonality was computed as 1 minus the Shannon entropy, with the entropy normalized by log2 of the number of productive unique TCRs. Whether each scalp clone was CD4 or CD8 was inferred by checking scalp TCRbeta sequences against the CD4 and CD8 repertoires from sorted blood. TCRdb took this table from immuneACCESS and kept in-frame rearrangements with V and J called. Such tables lack part of the clones; where checked against another copy, unresolved V genes explain under half of the gap, and the rest is unexplained. From that table come the V and J calls and clone size; the DNA was used to work out D and trimming. For this sample the table gives about 190,000 clones, of which around 60% were detected only once. Jointly, the top ten make up about 0.69% of the sample.

This record comes from a study of CD8+ T cells in alopecia areata (dated by TCRdb to the late 2010s). With respect to the entire study: The treated patients, all with moderate-to-severe alopecia areata, were enrolled in an open-label pilot trial of oral tofacitinib given at 5 to 10 mg twice daily. On the human side, TCRbeta sequencing was run on scalp tissue and on sorted CD4+ and CD8+ peripheral blood T cells from healthy controls and from alopecia areata patients with either patchy or totalis/universalis disease. High-throughput TCRbeta sequencing was used to examine T cell clonal expansion in alopecia areata in both the C3H/HeJ mouse model and human patients. immunoSEQ multiplex PCR using 35 Vbeta forward primers and 13 Jbeta reverse primers was used to amplify TCRbeta CDR3 regions. Tofacitinib was given for 6 to 18 months, followed by 6 months of follow-up off drug to assess delayed response and recurrence. Scalp clonality was compared among normal scalp (n=4), patchy alopecia areata scalp (n=8), and alopecia totalis/universalis scalp (n=8). RNA was obtained with the PAXgene miRNA kit for fixed scalp, the miRNeasy kit for PBMCs, and the RNeasy kit for mouse skin. Biopsies were taken from tofacitinib-treated patients at baseline and at 4 and 24 weeks of treatment, and a later scalp biopsy was taken in several of the tofacitinib-treated patients. The SALT score, which quantifies the percentage of affected scalp surface area, was used to measure disease severity in treated patients.

Here is what the overall study found, with its caveats: Scalp clonality and the number of expanded CD8+ clones among the top 100 scalp clones were significantly decreased by tofacitinib. Lesional scalp, especially in alopecia totalis/universalis, showed higher clonality and more expanded CD8+ clones than normal scalp, suggesting antigenic drive. Resident alphabeta T cells in normal human skin are also sequenced, complicating scalp TCR repertoire analysis, unlike mouse skin dominated by gammadelta T cells. Many expanded lesional clones were found to persist in scalp and blood during tofacitinib treatment, and relapse after treatment cessation may be partly explained by this persistence. Compared with mice, TCR sequences shared between patients were less clear, possibly partly because of HLA diversity across the patient population. The treated cohort was small, with a single nonresponder, so links between baseline CD8+ expansion and response need larger studies.

Measured from the cysteine to the phenylalanine, the CDR3 is 14 residues long. The sequence is cut down to CDR3 DNA, 42 bases in frame from base 1. CDR1 and CDR2 were assigned from the germline V gene as SGHTA and FQGNSA. Between the V and J ends, shortened by 4 bases and 5 bases respectively, the junction contains 14 bases. The time point label corresponds to: 4 weeks on oral tofacitinib. The treatment or condition label, as the study defines it: oral pan-JAK inhibitor, 5-10 mg twice daily. Lesional scalp punch biopsies and peripheral blood were obtained from alopecia areata patients. PBMCs were isolated by density centrifugation and stained for CD3, CD4 and CD8, and CD4+ and CD8+ T cells were sorted on a FACSAria.

The receptor's source is a human donor with alopecia areata. The chain joins TRBV7-2 to TRBJ2-5; no D gene call is confident. Sequences were derived from CD4+ T cells sorted from blood, sampled at week 4, from a patient treated with tofacitinib. The CDR3 protein sequence reads: CASSYTNRPETQYF. The DNA sequence is as follows: TGTGCCAGCAGCTACACTAATCGACCCGAGACCCAGTACTTC.